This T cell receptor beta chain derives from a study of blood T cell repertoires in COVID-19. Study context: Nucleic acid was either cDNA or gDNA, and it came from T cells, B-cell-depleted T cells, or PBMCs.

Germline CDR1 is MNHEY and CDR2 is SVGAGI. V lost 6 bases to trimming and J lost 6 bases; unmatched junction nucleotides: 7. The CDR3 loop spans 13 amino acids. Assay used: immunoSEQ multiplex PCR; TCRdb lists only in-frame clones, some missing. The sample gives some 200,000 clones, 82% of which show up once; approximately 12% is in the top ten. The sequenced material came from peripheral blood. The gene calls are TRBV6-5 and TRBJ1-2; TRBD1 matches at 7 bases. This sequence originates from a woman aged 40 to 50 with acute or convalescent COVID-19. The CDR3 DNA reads TGTGCCAGCAGGAGACAGGGAAGGGATGGCTACACCTTC. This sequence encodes CASRRQGRDGYTF.